This T cell receptor (beta chain) was profiled in a study of cytomegalovirus exposure and HLA in healthy donors (dated by TCRdb to about 2017). Regarding the complete study: An earlier analysis of some 550 of the donors reported more than 250 Gb of sequence data and 117 million unique TCR beta sequences from about 179 million T cells. An early release that covered about 600 HLA-typed donors contained about 300 gigabases of sequencing data and approximately 85 million unique TCR sequences. Among the roughly 390 genotyped donors, 81% belonged to the genetic ancestry cluster associated with self-reported Caucasian donors. The study was designed to test whether signatures of past pathogen exposure could be identified by cataloging public T cell receptors. The T cell repertoires of roughly 660 subjects were profiled by immunosequencing and related to cytomegalovirus serostatus. Besides the first cohort of hundreds of subjects, a separate validation cohort made up of some 110 different subjects was used. To predict cytomegalovirus infection status, the study brought together high-throughput TCR immunosequencing, statistical association of individual TCRs with disease status, and machine learning. In a later analysis, previously published TCR beta repertoires from more than 500 donors were re-analyzed and high-resolution HLA genotyping was added so that TCR occurrence patterns could be studied. Rather than using new phenotypic data, the later analysis identified candidate immune exposures from TCR beta sequences and from how often those sequences occurred across donors. To decide whether each TCR beta V gene segment behaved as functional or pseudogenic, an earlier analysis of approximately 600 of the donors relied on high-throughput TCR beta sequencing. Donor age, sex, ethnicity and CMV serostatus were collected together with the repertoire data. Genome-wide SNP genotypes for about 55% of the 666 donors were used in a later genetic analysis, which treated that subset as a discovery cohort. Every discovery cohort repertoire had been produced on one sequencing platform. HLA typing covered class I and class II loci at four-digit resolution. The number of typed donors differed by locus: 629-630 for A, B, C, DRB1 and DQB1; about 520 for DQA1; approximately 610 for DPA1; and around 450 for DPB1. Because of strong linkage in the cohort, 5 or 6 DR-DQ haplotypes were treated as single units for association and clustering. Across approximately 400 genotyped donors of the cohort, an average of about 250,000 unique TCR beta nucleotide sequences per donor were sequenced, and roughly 20% of those sequences were non-productive. What the research found in general, with its limitations: For the cohort, immune exposure information was limited to CMV serostatus. Some IMGT-functional V segments, including TRBV6-2 and TRBV6-3, could not be told apart with the 87-base-pair reads, so those segments were excluded. Because HLA typing was unavailable for some donors at each locus, only the typed subset was used in association tests. When HLA alleles, especially DR and DQ, strongly co-occurred, attributing TCR associations to individual alleles was difficult. Presence/absence analyses assumed roughly uniform sequencing depth across donors, an assumption that may not hold. In a later analysis, HLA-associated TCR beta chains were found to be more clonally expanded and to have lower generation probabilities than equally common non-associated chains. Some 16 rarely observed V segments, including chromosome 9 orphons, were excluded from the earlier analysis of several hundred of the donors because counts were too low. While some public TCRs were present in many individuals, most TCR sequences turned up only very rarely across donors. A cluster of highly shared sequence variants was judged likely to represent a technical artifact of the sequencing pipeline. A further reported finding was that TCR beta sequences accurately predicted the HLA-A and HLA-B alleles for most subjects in the first cohort. In vitro tests confirmed that three of the cytomegalovirus-associated TCR beta chains recognize cytomegalovirus antigens. It was suggested by the authors that the approach could potentially be generalized to other disease states and immunological phenotypes. A later genetic analysis reported fewer N-insertions in productive TCRs among donors in an Asian-associated ancestry cluster than the approximately 700-donor mean. In an earlier analysis of around 500 of the donors, most TCR beta V segments appeared in productive rearrangements about 90% or about 30% of the time, broadly matching IMGT annotations. A total of fewer than 200 TCR beta chains were listed by the study as associated with cytomegalovirus. V-gene and J-gene trimming of TCR beta chains was associated with a missense DCLRE1C variant in a later genetic analysis, and the association was replicated in an independent cohort. Linkage disequilibrium might explain the correlated functional status among segregating V segments, but an unknown experimental factor could not be excluded. In this cohort, only TCR beta chains were sequenced, and detectable features were limited by the absence of alpha or paired-chain data. Most CMV-associated TCR beta chains appeared to be HLA-restricted in a later analysis, and the HLA associations seemed to be driven largely by CMV exposure. According to a later analysis, TCR association rates differed among HLA loci, with DRB1 alleles showing the most associated TCRs and HLA-C alleles showing the fewest. According to a later analysis, parvovirus B19, influenza, CMV and Epstein-Barr virus appeared linked to several top co-occurrence clusters. The classifier was reported to diagnose cytomegalovirus status with high specificity and sensitivity in both the original cohort and the validation cohort. At a false discovery rate of 0.05, a later analysis linked under 20,000 TCR beta sequences to specific HLA alleles.

The cohort was made up of roughly 670 healthy bone marrow donors. At the time of sampling, all cohort members were nominally healthy, though unrecorded immune exposures were likely present. The donor tested CMV seronegative, placing the donor among the 300 to 450 seronegative members of the cohort. Each donor provided a peripheral blood sample, and peripheral blood mononuclear cells were used for TCR beta sequencing. The Qiagen DNeasy Blood Extraction Kit was used to extract genomic DNA from the blood cell samples. The library relied on the immunoSEQ multiplex PCR assay. A mixture of 60 forward primers for TCR Vbeta segments and 13 reverse primers for TCR Jbeta segments was used in the multiplex PCR. A multiplex PCR assay on genomic DNA amplified the CDR3 region of rearranged TCR beta genes. The amplified TCR beta libraries were sequenced on the Illumina HiSeq System as 87-base-pair reads. Turning to the authors' computational methods: In a later analysis, approximately 74 million unique TCR beta chains were counted across the approximately 640 repertoires, and roughly 11 million of these chains were shared by at least two donors. To remove PCR and sequencing errors, raw reads were error-corrected and collapsed into unique sequences using a nearest-neighbor algorithm that merged closely related sequences. CDR3 sequences were aligned to IMGT reference sequences to assign V, D and J gene segments. For a sequence to be retained, at least a six-nucleotide match to both a V gene segment and a J gene segment was required. A rearrangement counted as productive if the CDR3 had no stop codons and remained in frame with V and J, and every other rearrangement counted as non-productive. Following IMGT convention, CDR3 was defined as the stretch from the second conserved V-encoded cysteine up to the conserved J-encoded phenylalanine. The earlier analysis of roughly 590 of the donors excluded any sequence lacking an unambiguous match to a single V gene segment. In an earlier analysis of around 590 of the donors, a V segment was called functional when productive rearrangements were above 56.7%, and segregating when the standard deviation between donors exceeded 5%. To diagnose cytomegalovirus status from the catalog of TCR beta chain sequences, a statistical classification framework was built. A later analysis assigned V and J genes by comparing TCR nucleotide sequences with IMGT/GENE-DB human TR gene sequences. The TCRdist pipeline was used in a later analysis to assign CDR3 sequences and most-parsimonious VDJ recombination scenarios. In a later analysis, each TCR beta chain was defined by its CDR3 amino acid sequence together with its V-gene family, and reads without a unique V-gene family were excluded. As a way to deal with suspected cross-contamination and a sequencing artifact, a later analysis dropped under 600 nucleotide sequences that were highly shared and had low generation probability. A later analysis calculated a clonal expansion index for each public chain from normalized within-repertoire ranks of inferred template counts. In a later analysis, generation probabilities were computed with a VDJ recombination model fitted to out-of-frame rearrangements, and the resulting probabilities were checked against IGoR. Hypergeometric tests were used in a later analysis to score TCR-TCR, TCR-HLA and TCR-CMV co-occurrence, with a repertoire-size bias correction applied to the TCR pairs. False discovery rates were estimated in a later analysis by permuting HLA or CMV assignments 20 times. A later analysis grouped co-occurring TCRs with DBSCAN, adding TCRdist sequence similarity when clustering within HLA-allele-positive subsets. Repertoires with fewer than 30,000 or more than 120,000 public chains, plus five repertoires with anomalous nucleotide sharing, were excluded from co-occurrence clustering. This is the immuneACCESS table as TCRdb keeps it, with only in-frame sequences that have V and J called. A part of the clones is gone; compared with another copy, unresolved V genes explain less than half, and the rest is unexplained. V, J and clone size are taken as reported in that table, and D and trimming were inferred from the DNA itself. For this sample there are just over 150,000 clones; around four fifths appear just once. Over 2% of the sample lies in the top ten.

In the case of this clone: Its antigen remains undetermined. Qualities for individual bases were not recorded, and no much larger clone is one base off.

The CDR3 has 13 amino acids, counting the end cysteine and phenylalanine. This entry keeps only the CDR3 DNA: 39 bases, framed from base 1. The trim is 6 bases for V and 2 bases for J, with a gap of 11 bases between the germline ends. For CDR1 and CDR2, the germline V gene lists MNHNS and SASEGT. This clonotype was sampled from a female donor in good health and CMV-seronegative. Input material: PBMCs. Recombination joined TRBV6-1 with TRBJ2-7, with a weak D call of TRBD2 (5 bases match). The DNA sequence is as follows: TGTGCCAGCAGGAGGGCAGGACCCTACGAGCAGTACTTC. This sequence encodes CASRRAGPYEQYF.